The present T cell receptor beta chain was sequenced within a study of blood T cell repertoires in COVID-19. All recovered Cohort 3 donors got two negative PCRs, got clearance, or saw symptom resolution. CDR3 length equals 13 residues. V gave up 0 bases and J gave up 9 bases; unmatched junction bases: 3. CDR1 is GTSNPN and CDR2 is SVGIG in the germline V gene (reference sequence). In the authors' methods: For nucleated cells, counts were estimated from reference gene primer amplification. The data were produced by immunoSEQ multiplex PCR, yet TCRdb's version contains in-frame clones alone and is incomplete. The DNA gave D and trimming, while V, J and clone size come from that table. Of about 330,000 clones in the sample, approximately 88% were seen once.

The clonotype originates from a man between 25 and 39 years old who had recovered from COVID-19. The V gene is TRBV30, the J gene TRBJ2-1; 9 positions agree with TRBD2. Source material: PBMCs or T cells enriched from blood (not recorded which). The CDR3 coding sequence is TGTGCCTGGAGTGTAATACTAGCGGGTGAGCAGTTCTTC. Its protein is CAWSVILAGEQFF.